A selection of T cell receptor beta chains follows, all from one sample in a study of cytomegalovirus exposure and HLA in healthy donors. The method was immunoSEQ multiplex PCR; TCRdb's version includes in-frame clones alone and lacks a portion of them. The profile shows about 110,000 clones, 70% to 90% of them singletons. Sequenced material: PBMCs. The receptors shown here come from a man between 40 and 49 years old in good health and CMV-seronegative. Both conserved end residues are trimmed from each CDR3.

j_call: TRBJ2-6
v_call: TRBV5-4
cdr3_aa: ASNGQGPSGANVLT

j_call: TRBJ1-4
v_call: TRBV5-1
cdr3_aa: ASCLTSDRGEKLF

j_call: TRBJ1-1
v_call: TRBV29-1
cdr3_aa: SWGGQTEAF

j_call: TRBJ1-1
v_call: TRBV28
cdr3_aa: ASSLTGTGGTRTEAF

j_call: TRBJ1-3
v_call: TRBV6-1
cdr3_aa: ASKIGLTGNTIY

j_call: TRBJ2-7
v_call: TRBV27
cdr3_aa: ASSPGQTEQY

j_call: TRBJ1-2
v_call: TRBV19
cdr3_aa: ASTRTGGLRLGYT

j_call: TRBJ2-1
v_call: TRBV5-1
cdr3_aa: ASSPGLEYNEQF

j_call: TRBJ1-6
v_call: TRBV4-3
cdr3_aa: ASSLGTINNSPLH

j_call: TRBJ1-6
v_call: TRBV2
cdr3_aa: ASSDEASSYNSPLH

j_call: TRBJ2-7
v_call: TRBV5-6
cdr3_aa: ASSLRQGSYYEQY

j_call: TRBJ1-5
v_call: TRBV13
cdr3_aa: ASSFGAAKGAQPQH

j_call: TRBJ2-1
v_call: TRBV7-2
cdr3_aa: ASMGGGGYNEQF

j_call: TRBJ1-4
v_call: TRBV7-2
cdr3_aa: ASSRQGGLFNEKLF

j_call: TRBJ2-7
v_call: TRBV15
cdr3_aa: ATSRDEMSEQY

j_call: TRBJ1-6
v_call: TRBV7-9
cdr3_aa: ASSFFSQIKSPLH

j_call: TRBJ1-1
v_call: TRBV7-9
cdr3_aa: SSSPNRGTPS

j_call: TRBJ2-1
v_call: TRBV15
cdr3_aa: AASSGDEQF

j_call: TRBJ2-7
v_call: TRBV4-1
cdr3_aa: ASSQEPVAGLREQY

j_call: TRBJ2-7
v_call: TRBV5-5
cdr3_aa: ASRDLRGRFEQY

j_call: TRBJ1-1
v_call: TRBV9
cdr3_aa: ASSFQQGGTEAF

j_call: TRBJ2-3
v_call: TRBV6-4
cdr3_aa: ASSVEGGTDTQY

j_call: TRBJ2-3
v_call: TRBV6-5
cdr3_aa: ASRLRGITDTQY

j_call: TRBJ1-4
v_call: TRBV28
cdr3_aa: ASRWQGGGANEKLF

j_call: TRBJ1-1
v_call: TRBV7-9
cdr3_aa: ASSPGHSNTEAF

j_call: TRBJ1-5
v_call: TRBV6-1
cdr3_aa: ASSDYGVPFSNQPQH

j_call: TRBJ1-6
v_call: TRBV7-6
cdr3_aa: ASSALPGIGDSPLH

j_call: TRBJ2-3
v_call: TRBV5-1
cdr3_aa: ASSLDGGGTQY

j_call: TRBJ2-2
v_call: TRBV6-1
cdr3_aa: ASTLLAPGPGELF

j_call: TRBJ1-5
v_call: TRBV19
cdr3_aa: ASSSQGGQPQH

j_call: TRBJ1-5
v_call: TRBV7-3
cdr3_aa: ASSSGQGQPQH

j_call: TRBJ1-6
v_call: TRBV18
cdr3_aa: ASSPETGKGPLH

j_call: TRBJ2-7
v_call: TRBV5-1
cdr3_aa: ASSLDRSNSYEQY

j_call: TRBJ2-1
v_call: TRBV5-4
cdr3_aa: ASSFQGNRANEQF

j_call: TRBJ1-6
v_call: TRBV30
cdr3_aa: AWSAQGGSPLH

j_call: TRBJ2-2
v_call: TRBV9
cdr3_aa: ASSGSSNTGELF

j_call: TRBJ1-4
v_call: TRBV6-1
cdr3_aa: ATRRDTWSGEKLF

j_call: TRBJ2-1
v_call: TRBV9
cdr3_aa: ASSPGSHSNEQF

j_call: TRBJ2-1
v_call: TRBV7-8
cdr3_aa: ASSLAEALEQF

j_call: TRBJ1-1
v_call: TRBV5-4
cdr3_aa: ASSPAGGNTEAF

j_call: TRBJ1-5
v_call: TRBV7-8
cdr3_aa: ASSTIQGRSNQPQH

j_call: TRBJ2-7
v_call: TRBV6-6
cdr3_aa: ASTPGRQKDYEQY

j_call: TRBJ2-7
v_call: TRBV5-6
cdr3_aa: ASSWGRGGGFKEQY

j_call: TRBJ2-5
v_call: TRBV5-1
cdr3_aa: ASSLGGAIQETQY

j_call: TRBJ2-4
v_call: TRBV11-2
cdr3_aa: ASRGLAKNIQY

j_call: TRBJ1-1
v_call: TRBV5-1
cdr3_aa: ASSATGPTEAF

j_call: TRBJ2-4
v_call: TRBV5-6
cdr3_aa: ASSLGSGAAKNIQY

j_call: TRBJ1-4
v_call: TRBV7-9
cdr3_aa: ASSLDLAMGQTH

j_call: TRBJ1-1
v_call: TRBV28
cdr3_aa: ASDKRNRARNTEAF

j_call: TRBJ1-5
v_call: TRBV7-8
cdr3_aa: ASSPSDRGINQPQH

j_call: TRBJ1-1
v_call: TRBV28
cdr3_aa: ASSDRFHTEAF

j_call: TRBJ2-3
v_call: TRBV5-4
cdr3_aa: ASSAALARGPQDTQY

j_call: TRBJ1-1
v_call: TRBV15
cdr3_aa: ATEGGGKNTEAF

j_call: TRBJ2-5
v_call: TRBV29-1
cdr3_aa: SAYSGAETQY

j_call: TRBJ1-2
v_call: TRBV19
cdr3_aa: ASQDYYGYT

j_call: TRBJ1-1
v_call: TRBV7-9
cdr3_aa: ASSLRTGWDTEAF

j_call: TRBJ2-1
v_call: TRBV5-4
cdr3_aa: ASSPGQGKRDEQF

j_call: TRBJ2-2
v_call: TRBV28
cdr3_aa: ASSTSRVYTGELF